This T cell receptor beta chain is from a study of T cells in women clearing cervical HPV infection. About the research overall: Blood came at first lesion visit for cases, post-clearance for controls. HLA type stays a possible confounder, typing being limited.

Trimming took 5 bases from V and 2 from J, leaving 7 bases between them. CDR3 length: 12 amino acids. Germline values: CDR1 SGHVS, CDR2 FQNEAQ. TCR beta CDR3 amplified by multiplex PCR from about 1200 ng genomic DNA. Produced via immunoSEQ multiplex PCR; TCRdb's table is partial and in-frame only. The listing contains more than 45,000 clones. On this clone itself: Read data end 3 residues before the CDR3 end; the end is taken from the germline J gene.

Sequenced material: blood buffy coat. This chain links TRBV7-8 with TRBJ2-7; no clear D gene. This clonotype was sampled from a woman between 18 and 75 years old with a cervical HPV16 infection that either progressed to CIN3+ or cleared (not recorded which). The CDR3 bases that were read are TGTGCCAGCAGCCCTAACCCCTACGAG. This codes for CASSPNPYE. The CDR3 in its entirety is CASSPNPYEQYF.